One T cell receptor beta chain is described in this entry. As yet, its antigen is unknown. The sample belongs to a study of cytomegalovirus exposure and HLA in healthy donors. Study-level background: It was reported in a later analysis that the 95 to 150 validation repertoires used the same platform as the approximately 670 first-cohort repertoires.

Only in-frame clones appear in the TCRdb table, and some are missing; sequencing was by immunoSEQ multiplex PCR. The table shows about 190,000 clones, with approximately 85% occurring only once. Broader study findings: The study found most TCR sequences rare, yet found some public TCRs in many donors. In vitro assays verified that three CMV-associated chains recognized CMV antigens specifically. There were some 150 TCR beta chains listed as cytomegalovirus-associated.

This CDR3 comprises 17 residues. Germline loops: CDR1 SGHVS, CDR2 FQNEAQ. Deletions cut 0 bases from V and 0 bases from J, with 12 bases between. This receptor was taken from a woman between 18 and 29 years old in good health and CMV-seronegative. The source material was PBMCs. The V gene is TRBV7-8, the J gene TRBJ1-5, with D tentatively TRBD1 (6 bases). The CDR3 DNA sequence: TGTGCCAGCAGCTTAGCGGGGGCAGGGTTTAGCAATCAGCCCCAGCATTTT. It is translated as CASSLAGAGFSNQPQHF. The full variable domain, its missing parts supplied by reference TRBV7-8 and TRBJ1-5, is GAGVSQSPRYKVAKRGQDVALRCDPISGHVSLFWYQQALGQGPEFLTYFQNEAQLDKSGLPSDRFFAERPEGSVSTLKIQRTQQEDSAVYLCASSLAGAGFSNQPQHFGDGTRLSIL.